Shown below are 19 T cell receptor beta chains from a single sample sequenced in a study of identical twins listed by TCRdb under 2016. The library was prepared using 5' RACE. The data were produced on an Illumina HiSeq 2000. TCRdb reprocessed the public reads (quality trimming at Q25 with fastp, clone calling with MiXCR) and kept in-frame beta chains. One record per CDR3 amino acid sequence lists the most common genes and DNA. Counted in this sample were roughly 250,000 distinct CDR3 sequences; 11% to 15% of them appeared once. The ten top clones hold 8.8% of the sample. Input material: memory (CD45RO+) T cells sorted from blood. The label giving this sample's cell subset or site can be read as: CD45RO+ enriched T cells. The source of these receptors is a woman under 30 in good health.

The chain employs TRBV3-1 and TRBJ1-3; maybe TRBD1 (5 bases). Germline CDR1 LGHDT, CDR2 YNNKEL (reference sequence). The CDR3 sequence is 15 residues long. With 3 bases removed from V and 2 bases from J, the gap between germline ends came to 11 bases. The CDR3 region has the DNA TGTGCCAGCAGCCACGGTAGCAGGGCTGGAAACACCATATATTTT. This sequence encodes CASSHGSRAGNTIYF. Full variable domain (outside the CDR3, taken from reference TRBV3-1 and TRBJ1-3): DTAVSQTPKYLVTQMGNDKSIKCEQNLGHDTMYWYKQDSKKFLKIMFSYNNKELIINETVPNRFSPKSPDKAHLNLHINSLELGDSAVYFCASSHGSRAGNTIYFGEGSWLTVV.

By its share, this clonotype is medium-sized. The chain is built from TRBV20-1 and TRBJ1-5, with D unresolved. Deletions cut 4 bases from V and 11 bases from J, with 12 bases between. Germline lookup yields CDR1 DFQATT and CDR2 SNEGSKA (reference sequence). The CDR3 is 11 residues long. CDR3 amino acids: CSATGPTAQHF. The CDR3 coding sequence is TGCAGTGCTACCGGACCCACGGCCCAGCATTTT.

This clonotype was detected a few times. The V gene is TRBV3-1, the J gene TRBJ1-3; TRBD1 matches at 7 bases. The V gene's germline CDR1 is LGHDT and CDR2 YNNKEL (reference sequence). The V and J ends lost 4 bases and 2 bases, in that order; junction bases with no gene match: 8. The CDR3 runs to 16 residues. This chain's CDR3 is CASSRGQILTGNTIYF. For the CDR3, the DNA is TGTGCCAGCAGCCGGGGACAGATTTTGACTGGAAACACCATATATTTT.

This clonotype has just a few counts. The chain carries TRBV29-1 and TRBJ2-3; D not certain. Deletions cut 8 bases from V and 1 base from J, with 13 bases between. CDR1 is SQVTM, CDR2 ANQGSEA, per germline. The CDR3 consists of 13 residues. The CDR3 DNA reads as TGCAGCTCTGAGGTCGCGGGCACAGATACGCAGTATTTT. Its translation: CSSEVAGTDTQYF.

V gene TRBV27 combines with J gene TRBJ1-1; a weak D match, TRBD1 (6 bases). This CDR3 comprises 16 residues. CDR1 MNHEY and CDR2 SMNVEV come from the germline V gene (reference sequence). The V end was cut by 5 bases, the J end by 1 base, with 17 bases between. CDR3 in DNA: TGTGCCAGCAGTCCCCTCGATGGCAGGGGGAACACTGAAGCTTTCTTT. This translates into CASSPLDGRGNTEAFF.

This clonotype has at least ten counts. The CDR3 DNA is TGTGCCACCGGACTAGCGGGGGGGCCTAGACAGTTCTTC. Translated, it gives CATGLAGGPRQFF. The rearrangement links TRBV10-3 to TRBJ2-1; 15 positions agree with TRBD2. The CDR3 loop spans 13 amino acids. Per germline, CDR1 ENHRY and CDR2 SYGVKD. J was trimmed by 13 bases and V by 10 bases; bases with no gene match: 8.

The V gene is TRBV27, the J gene TRBJ2-7; D possibly corresponds to TRBD1 (5 bases). CDR1 MNHEY and CDR2 SMNVEV come from the germline V gene (reference sequence). V lost 9 bases and J 2 bases, leaving 23 bases between the germline ends. CDR3 length equals 16 residues. The CDR3 sequence is CARKKKNDSLPYEQYF. The CDR3 nucleotides are TGTGCCAGGAAGAAGAAGAATGACAGTCTTCCCTACGAGCAGTACTTC.

V gene TRBV5-5 combines with J gene TRBJ1-2, with a weak D call TRBD1 (6 bases). The CDR3 contains 15 residues. From germline, CDR1 is SGHKS and CDR2 YYEKEE (reference sequence). V lost 4 bases and J 6 bases, leaving 19 bases between the germline ends. The CDR3 DNA reads as TGTGCCAGCAGCCCCTTAGAGGGGGGGGCCAATGGCTACACCTTC. It encodes CASSPLEGGANGYTF.

This clonotype was seen a few times. The V and J genes are TRBV27 and TRBJ1-1; 11 nucleotides align to TRBD1. The junction had 6 bases not matched to a gene; V was cut back by 7 bases and J by 5 bases. The CDR3 has 14 amino acids. From germline, CDR1 is MNHEY and CDR2 SMNVEV (reference sequence). This CDR3 is CASKLGQGETEAFF. The CDR3 DNA is TGTGCCAGCAAATTGGGACAGGGGGAGACTGAAGCTTTCTTT.

The gene calls are TRBV11-3 and TRBJ1-5; no reliable D call. From germline, CDR1 is SGHNT and CDR2 YENEEA. Between the trimmed V and J ends, which lost 0 bases and 3 bases, there was a span of 3 bases. The CDR3 consists of 13 residues. This chain's CDR3 is CASSLDYNQPQHF. CDR3 DNA: TGTGCCAGCAGCTTAGACTACAATCAGCCCCAGCATTTT. Complete variable domain (other parts from reference TRBV11-3 and TRBJ1-5): EAGVVQSPRYKIIEKKQPVAFWCNPISGHNTLYWYLQNLGQGPELLIRYENEEAVDDSQLPKDRFSAERLKGVDSTLKIQPAELGDSAVYLCASSLDYNQPQHFGDGTRLSIL.

This clonotype came up a few times. The gene calls are TRBV3-1 and TRBJ1-1, with a weak D call TRBD1 (6 bases). Looked up from germline, CDR1 is LGHDT and CDR2 is YNNKEL (reference sequence). The V end lost 7 bases, the J end lost 1 base, and 13 bases lay between the germline ends. This CDR3 comprises 14 residues. CDR3 DNA sequence: TGTGCCAGCATCGACAGGTTTCGGAACACTGAAGCTTTCTTT. This codes for CASIDRFRNTEAFF.

This clonotype was observed a handful of times. The V call is TRBV20-1, the J call TRBJ1-6; D is uncertain. This CDR3 comprises 17 residues. Germline values: CDR1 DFQATT, CDR2 SNEGSKA (reference sequence). The ends were cut back, 0 bases at V and 4 bases at J, with 16 bases in the middle. The CDR3: CSARDLERPSYNSPLHF. Written as DNA, the CDR3 is TGCAGTGCTAGAGATTTAGAAAGGCCCTCTTATAATTCACCCCTCCACTTT.

This clonotype was seen more than once but under ten times. V is TRBV10-3 and J is TRBJ1-3, with TRBD1 as a possible D gene (6 bases). Germline V gives CDR1 ENHRY, CDR2 SYGVKD. Trimming shortened V by 7 bases and J by 1 base, and 14 bases separated the two germline ends. The CDR3 runs to 15 residues. CDR3 region: CAITRGPQSGNTIYF. The CDR3 nucleotides are TGTGCCATCACGCGGGGGCCCCAATCTGGAAACACCATATATTTT.

Points on this clonotype: Germline is not matched at one junction end, which may reflect a read error. The V gene is TRBV7-8, the J gene TRBJ2-2, with 7 positions matching TRBD1. The CDR3 loop spans 18 amino acids. Germline V lookup: CDR1 SGHVS, CDR2 FQNEAQ. The CDR3 nucleotides are TGTGCTAGCAGCCACGCCTCCCCCGGGACAGATTCCACCGGGGAGCTGTTTTTT. This gives the protein CASSHASPGTDSTGELFF.

The rearrangement uses TRBV7-9 and TRBJ2-5; unclear D gene. Trimming cost V 7 bases and J 2 bases, with 17 bases left between them. Germline V gene sequence: CDR1 SEHNR, CDR2 FQNEAQ (reference sequence). This CDR3 contains 15 residues. The CDR3 sequence is CASTPRSSNQETQYF. In DNA, the CDR3 is TGTGCCAGCACCCCACGCTCGTCCAATCAAGAGACCCAGTACTTC.

The table lists this clonotype with many counts. The CDR3 loop reads CASSSPVDRVRKEETQYF. CDR3 sequence (DNA): TGTGCCAGCAGCTCCCCCGTAGACAGGGTCAGGAAAGAAGAGACCCAGTACTTC. The chain couples TRBV6-8 to TRBJ2-5; 7 nucleotides align to TRBD1. Germline CDR1 MNHGY, CDR2 SAAAGT. Trimming removed 6 bases from V and 3 bases from J; junction bases left unmatched: 19. The CDR3 extends over 18 amino acids.

This sequence joins TRBV3-1 and TRBJ2-2; D possibly corresponds to TRBD2 (7 bases). The CDR3 extends over 17 amino acids. The V and J ends lost 4 bases and 6 bases respectively, with 21 bases between them. CDR1 LGHDT and CDR2 YNNKEL come from the germline V gene (reference sequence). In DNA form, the CDR3 reads TGTGCCAGCAGCCCGGTGGGAAGGGGGGGCCTAGCCGGGGAGCTGTTTTTT. Translating it yields CASSPVGRGGLAGELFF.

The chain recombines TRBV9 with TRBJ1-1; D perhaps matches TRBD1 (5 bases). The CDR3 is 15 residues long. Trimming removed 4 bases from V and 1 base from J, with 14 bases in between. CDR1 and CDR2 (germline): SGDLS, YYNGEE. The CDR3 bases are TGTGCCAGCAGCCCCCGTTTGGGGCAGAACACTGAAGCTTTCTTT. This sequence encodes CASSPRLGQNTEAFF.

This clonotype appeared many times. This sequence joins TRBV18 and TRBJ2-7; TRBD2 matches 8 bases. There are 15 residues in the CDR3. V shed 2 bases and J 2 bases; nucleotides not matched to a gene: 5. CDR1 and CDR2 (germline): KGHSH, LQKENI. The CDR3 spells CASSPTSGGAYEQYF. In DNA, the CDR3 is TGTGCCAGCTCACCAACCAGCGGGGGAGCCTACGAGCAGTACTTC.